This T cell receptor beta chain appears in the sequencing data of a study of T cell repertoires in cytomegalovirus infection. Study overall: Use of recently identified HLA-C-restricted and well-studied HLA-B-restricted CMV epitopes was part of the study.

TCRdb re-derived calls from the reads in MiXCR, one entry per CDR3 protein. The table shows approximately 81,000 distinct CDR3 sequences, with under 30% occurring only once. V dropped 8 bases and J dropped 1 base, with 12 bases sitting between them. The CDR3 totals 13 residues. Findings and limits, study-wide: In two of eight donors, the top clonotype was HLA-C-restricted CMV-specific. Cumulative frequency (of public TCR beta family members) identified carriers of CMV plus the relevant HLA.

A remark on this clonotype: Its antigen remains unknown.

The starting material was CD8+ T cells from cultured PBMCs, obtained from culture after CMV antigen stimulation. The clonotype was recovered from a human donor in good health (CMV status not recorded). Some clones in this sample may be carry-over from other donors' samples. The chain couples TRBV12-3 or TRBV12-4 to TRBJ2-7, with unresolved D. For the CDR3, the DNA is TGTGCCAGCTGCCCTGGGTTTTCCTACGAGCAGTACTTC. Translating it yields CASCPGFSYEQYF.